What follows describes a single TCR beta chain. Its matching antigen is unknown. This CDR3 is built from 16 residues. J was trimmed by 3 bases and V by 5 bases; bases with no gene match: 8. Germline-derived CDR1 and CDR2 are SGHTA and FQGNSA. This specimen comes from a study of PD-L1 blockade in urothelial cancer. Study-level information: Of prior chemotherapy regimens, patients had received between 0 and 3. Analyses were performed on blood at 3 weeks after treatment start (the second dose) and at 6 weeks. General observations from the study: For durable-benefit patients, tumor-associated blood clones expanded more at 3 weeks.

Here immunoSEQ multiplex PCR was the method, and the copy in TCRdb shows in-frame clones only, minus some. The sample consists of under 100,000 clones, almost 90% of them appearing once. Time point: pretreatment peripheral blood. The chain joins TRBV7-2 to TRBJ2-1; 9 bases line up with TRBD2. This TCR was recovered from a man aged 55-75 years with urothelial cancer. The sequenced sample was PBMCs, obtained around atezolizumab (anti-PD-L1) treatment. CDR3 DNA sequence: TGTGCCAGCAGCCCAGCCAGCGGGGGGAGCTACAATGAGCAGTTCTTC. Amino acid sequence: CASSPASGGSYNEQFF.